This T cell receptor beta chain is from a study of blood T cell repertoires in COVID-19. Across the whole study: Samples of COVID-19 (acute and convalescent) were obtained from the United States, Italy and Spain. Sample material is recorded as cDNA or gDNA derived from T cells, B-cell-depleted T cells, or PBMCs.

Original processing notes: Estimated nucleated cell counts came from reference gene primer amplification. This table comes from immunoSEQ multiplex PCR, and its TCRdb copy is limited to in-frame clones, with some not included. V, J and clone size reflect that table, while D and trimming were determined from the DNA. The sample has about 190,000 clones, approximately 79% seen once. J lost 9 bases, V lost 1 base, and 3 bases had no gene match. The germline V gene has CDR1 SGHTA and CDR2 FQGNSA. This CDR3 comprises 13 residues. The sequence derives from a woman between 50 and 59 years old with acute or convalescent COVID-19. Material for sequencing was peripheral blood. The chain employs TRBV7-2 and TRBJ2-3; 8 bases map to TRBD2. CDR3 residues: CASSLGVAGTQYF. CDR3 coding DNA: TGTGCCAGCAGCTTAGGGGTAGCGGGAACGCAGTATTTT.